This TCR beta chain is drawn from a study of OX40 agonist ivuxolimab in advanced cancers. At the level of the study: The patients got ivuxolimab, which is an agonistic anti-OX40 (CD134) antibody. Three patients got partial responses; one had hepatocellular carcinoma and two had cutaneous melanoma. Previous treatment with anti-PD-1, anti-PD-L1 or anti-CTLA-4 therapy was allowed; 40% had received some.

Whole-study results and caveats: CD8+ T cells showed, on average, more clonal expansion than CD4+ cells.

Assay used: immunoSEQ multiplex PCR; TCRdb lists only in-frame clones, some missing. The data hold tens of thousands of clones, with about nine tenths observed a single time. Trimming shortened V by 0 bases and J by 5 bases, and 4 bases separated the two germline ends. CDR3 length equals 13 residues. CDR1 and CDR2 (germline): SEHNR, FQNEAQ (reference sequence). This clone was seen a single time. Its antigen is not known. The chain is built from TRBV7-9 and TRBJ2-2; no reliable D call. The clonotype originates from an adult with an advanced solid tumor such as melanoma, head and neck, liver or kidney cancer. The sequences come from CD4+ or CD8+ T cells sorted from blood, collected in a trial of the OX40 agonist ivuxolimab. For the CDR3, the DNA is TGTGCCAGCAGCTTAGCAGGGACCGGGGAGCTGTTTTTT. Protein sequence: CASSLAGTGELFF.